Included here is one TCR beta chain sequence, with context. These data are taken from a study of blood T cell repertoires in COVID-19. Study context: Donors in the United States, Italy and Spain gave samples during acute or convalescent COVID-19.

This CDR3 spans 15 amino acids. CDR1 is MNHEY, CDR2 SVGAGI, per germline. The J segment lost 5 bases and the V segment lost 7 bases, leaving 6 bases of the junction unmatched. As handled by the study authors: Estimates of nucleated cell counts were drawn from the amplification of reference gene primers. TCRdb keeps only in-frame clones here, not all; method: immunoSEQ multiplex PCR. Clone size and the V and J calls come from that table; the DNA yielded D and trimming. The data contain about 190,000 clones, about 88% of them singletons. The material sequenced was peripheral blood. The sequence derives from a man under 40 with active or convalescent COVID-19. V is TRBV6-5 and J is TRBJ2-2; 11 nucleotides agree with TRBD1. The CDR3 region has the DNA TGTGCCAGCACCCCCGGGACAGGGGGGACCGGGGAGCTGTTTTTT. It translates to CASTPGTGGTGELFF.